Included here is one TCR beta chain sequence, with context. Its antigen remains unknown. This CDR3 comprises 16 residues. V lost 3 bases and J lost 8; bases outside the gene matches: 11. From germline, CDR1 is SGHRS and CDR2 YFSETQ. In the PCR, 60 Vbeta and 13 Jbeta primers were used. This table comes from immunoSEQ multiplex PCR, and its TCRdb copy is limited to in-frame clones, with some not included. Here the sample table reports 95,000 to 150,000 clones. The source of the sample is a study of cytomegalovirus exposure and HLA in healthy donors. Broader study findings: The authors enumerated over 150 TCR beta chains as linked to cytomegalovirus. Researchers reported that a few CMV-associated chains were confirmed in vitro as CMV antigen-specific.

The receptor was isolated from a young man in good health and CMV-seronegative. This chain uses TRBV5-1 with TRBJ1-6, with 7 positions matching TRBD1. The sample was PBMCs. CDR3 coding DNA: TGCGCCAGCAGCTATTACGCCGGGACAGAAGATTCACCCCTCCACTTT. Its protein product is CASSYYAGTEDSPLHF.